The 29 T cell receptor beta chains below were found in one sample sequenced in a study of cytomegalovirus exposure and HLA in healthy donors (dated 2017 in TCRdb). Libraries were prepared through the immunoSEQ multiplex PCR assay. For the multiplex PCR, a mixture combining 60 forward primers for TCR Vbeta segments and 13 reverse primers for TCR Jbeta segments was used. TCRdb re-hosts the immuneACCESS table, in-frame sequences only. Its copies lack some clones; in the studies checked, an unresolved V gene accounts for under half of them, and the cause for the rest is not known. Here the sample has about 120,000 clones; roughly 9% occur a single time. Around 6% of the sample belongs to the ten largest clones. Material for sequencing was PBMCs. Receptors were obtained from a middle-aged woman in good health and CMV-seropositive.

The V call is TRBV30, the J call TRBJ2-7; TRBD2 matches 9 bases. Germline assignment: CDR1 GTSNPN and CDR2 SVGIG (reference sequence). The CDR3 length is 14 residues. Losses at the gene ends were 1 base for V and 6 bases for J; bases not matched to a gene: 7. CDR3 amino acids: CAWSAISSGAEQYF. The CDR3 region has the DNA TGTGCCTGGAGTGCTATCTCTAGCGGGGCCGAGCAGTACTTC.

This clone turned up a few times. The J gene is TRBJ1-1, the V gene TRBV2, with D unclear. Trimming took off 6 bases at V and 4 bases at J, with 6 bases between the two ends. Germline CDR1 SNHLY, CDR2 FYNNEI. CDR3 size: 11 residues. CDR3 protein: CASRSGTEAFF. CDR3 in DNA: TGTGCCAGCAGGAGCGGCACTGAAGCTTTCTTT.

The gene calls are TRBV28 and TRBJ2-5; D perhaps matches TRBD2 (6 bases). The V gene's germline CDR1 is MDHEN and CDR2 SYDVKM. V gave up 3 bases and J gave up 2 bases, with 16 bases separating them. This CDR3 has 16 amino acids. DNA of the CDR3: TGTGCCAGCAGTTTGGGGGGTGGTAGACGGCAAGAGACCCAGTACTTC. Its protein product is CASSLGGGRRQETQYF.

This clone was seen a handful of times. The rearrangement links TRBV5-1 to TRBJ2-3; a weak D match, TRBD1 (6 bases). The CDR3 consists of 12 residues. The germline V gene encodes CDR1 SGHRS and CDR2 YFSETQ. Deletions cut 3 bases from V and 6 bases from J, with 8 bases between. CDR3 region: CASSYRADTQYF. The CDR3 coding sequence is TGCGCCAGCAGCTACAGGGCCGATACGCAGTATTTT.

This clone was recorded a few times. The chain recombines TRBV6-1 with TRBJ1-2, with a weak D call TRBD1 (5 bases). Germline values: CDR1 MNHNS, CDR2 SASEGT. Trimming cost V 5 bases and J 8 bases, with 21 bases left between them. The CDR3 covers 15 residues. The chain's CDR3 is CASSRRLDNPRGYTF. In DNA form, the CDR3 reads TGTGCCAGCAGTCGTCGTCTGGACAACCCTCGGGGCTACACCTTC.

This chain joins TRBV29-1 and TRBJ1-2, with a weak D call TRBD1 (5 bases). With 0 bases removed from V and 4 bases from J, the gap between germline ends came to 15 bases. Germline loops: CDR1 SQVTM, CDR2 ANQGSEA. CDR3 length: 15 residues. The CDR3 sequence: CSVEDSTGDSYGYTF. The DNA of the CDR3 is TGCAGCGTTGAAGATTCCACCGGGGACTCCTATGGCTACACCTTC.

The chain joins TRBV7-3 to TRBJ1-1, with D possibly TRBD1 on 6 matching bases. This CDR3 has 14 amino acids. The V gene's germline CDR1 is SGHTA and CDR2 FQGTGA. The V and J ends lost 4 bases and 4 bases respectively, with 13 bases between them. This CDR3 reads CASSSTQGRTEAFF. CDR3 coding DNA: TGTGCCAGCAGCTCGACACAGGGTCGCACTGAAGCTTTCTTT.

The J gene is TRBJ1-1, the V gene TRBV19; D remains ambiguous. Trimming removed 0 bases at V and 1 base at J, with 18 bases between. This CDR3 comprises 18 residues. Germline CDR1 and CDR2: LNHDA and SQIVND (reference sequence). This chain's CDR3 is CASSIDSVSLSWNTEAFF. Here the CDR3 DNA reads TGTGCCAGTAGTATAGACTCTGTCTCGCTAAGTTGGAACACTGAAGCTTTCTTT. Together with reference TRBV19 and TRBJ1-1, the CDR3 gives the full variable domain: DGGITQSPKYLFRKEGQNVTLSCEQNLNHDAMYWYRQDPGQGLRLIYYSQIVNDFQKGDIAEGYSVSREKKESFPLTVTSAQKNPTAFYLCASSIDSVSLSWNTEAFFGQGTRLTVV.

A few counts support this clone. The chain is built from TRBV4-2 and TRBJ1-2; TRBD1 is a possible D gene (5 bases). Germline lookup yields CDR1 LGHNA and CDR2 YNFKEQ. V lost 3 bases and J lost 8, with 16 bases in between. CDR3 length equals 14 residues. In DNA, the CDR3 is TGTGCCAGCAGCCACATGGACAATCCCTCGGGCTACACCTTC. This translates into CASSHMDNPSGYTF.

The genes are TRBV9 and TRBJ2-5; D is unclear. Germline-derived CDR1 and CDR2 are SGDLS and YYNGEE. V was shortened by 3 bases and J by 5 bases, with 17 bases between the two germline ends. The CDR3 covers 15 residues. The CDR3 spells CASSASLPGQETQYF. Written as DNA, the CDR3 is TGTGCCAGCAGCGCCTCATTACCAGGTCAGGAGACCCAGTACTTC.

This clone was detected only a few times. This rearrangement joins TRBV28 to TRBJ2-5; D unclear. Trimming removed 3 bases at V and 5 bases at J, with 13 bases between. This CDR3 has 14 amino acids. Germline CDR1 reads MDHEN; CDR2 reads SYDVKM. CDR3 DNA sequence: TGTGCCAGCAGTTTTTTGCAGGTAGAGGAGACCCAGTACTTC. Its translation is CASSFLQVEETQYF.

The table lists this clone with a few counts. The chain links TRBV7-9 to TRBJ1-2; D remains ambiguous. The CDR3 runs 16 residues. V lost 2 bases, J lost 4 bases, and 17 bases lay in between. The V gene's germline CDR1 is SEHNR and CDR2 FQNEAQ (reference sequence). Here the CDR3 DNA reads TGTGCCAGCAGCTTAACCAATGACTCTCCCTCCTATGGCTACACCTTC. As protein: CASSLTNDSPSYGYTF.

This clone has only a few counts. The chain carries TRBV18 and TRBJ2-2; 8 positions match TRBD2. V was clipped by 0 bases and J by 2 bases; unmatched bases: 8. CDR1 is KGHSH and CDR2 is LQKENI in the germline V gene. The CDR3 consists of 18 residues. The CDR3 loop is CASSPPRGATLNTGELFF. CDR3 nucleotide sequence: TGTGCCAGCTCACCACCGCGGGGGGCTACCTTAAACACCGGGGAGCTGTTTTTT.

The V and J genes are TRBV9 and TRBJ1-4, with D possibly matching TRBD1 (6 bases). Germline V gives CDR1 SGDLS, CDR2 YYNGEE. Trimming took 3 bases from V and 8 from J, leaving 26 bases between them. CDR3 length equals 18 residues. CDR3 residues: CASSESGTRQIQGEKLFF. The CDR3 DNA reads as TGTGCCAGCAGCGAATCCGGGACAAGGCAGATTCAAGGGGAAAAACTGTTTTTT.

The rearrangement links TRBV30 to TRBJ1-3; unclear D gene. Trimming took 0 bases from V and 1 from J, leaving 13 bases between them. Germline loops: CDR1 GTSNPN, CDR2 SVGIG (reference sequence). The CDR3 contains 16 residues. The CDR3, as DNA: TGTGCCTGGAGTGTACGCGGGTGGAAATCTGGAAACACCATATATTTT. Its translation is CAWSVRGWKSGNTIYF.

This clone was seen more than once but under ten times. The V and J genes are TRBV7-7 and TRBJ2-7; 8 bases match TRBD1. V lost 1 base, J lost 2 bases, and 4 bases stayed unmatched. This CDR3 is built from 15 residues. Germline CDR1 and CDR2: SSHAT and FNYEAQ (reference sequence). CDR3 DNA sequence: TGTGCCAGCAGCTTAGGGCAGGGGGCCACCTACGAGCAGTACTTC. This translates into CASSLGQGATYEQYF. Variable domain in full (rest from reference TRBV7-7 and TRBJ2-7): GAGVSQSPRYKVTKRGQDVTLRCDPISSHATLYWYQQALGQGPEFLTYFNYEAQPDKSGLPSDRFSAERPEGSISTLTIQRTEQRDSAMYRCASSLGQGATYEQYFGPGTRLTVT.

This clone has more than one count but fewer than ten. The chain joins TRBV2 to TRBJ1-1; D is uncertain. The germline V gene has CDR1 SNHLY and CDR2 FYNNEI. The CDR3 is 13 residues long. V shed 7 bases and J shed 1 base, with 10 bases lying between them. This chain's CDR3 is CASKEATNTEAFF. The CDR3 DNA reads TGTGCCAGCAAGGAGGCGACGAACACTGAAGCTTTCTTT.

V gene TRBV7-2 combines with J gene TRBJ2-7, with D tentatively TRBD2 (5 bases). The CDR3 length is 15 residues. Trimming cost V 4 bases and J 4 bases, with 17 bases left between them. CDR1 is SGHTA, CDR2 FQGNSA, per germline. CDR3 DNA sequence: TGTGCCAGCAGCTCATCCCCGGGATCGACTTACGAGCAGTACTTC. Residues: CASSSSPGSTYEQYF.

This clone was found a few times. The same CDR3 also results from other DNA sequences found in this sample. This chain joins TRBV2 and TRBJ1-5; possibly TRBD1 for D (5 bases). Germline CDR1 is SNHLY and CDR2 is FYNNEI. The CDR3 consists of 15 residues. Trimming took 4 bases from V and 3 from J, leaving 13 bases between them. CDR3 DNA sequence: TGTGCCAGCAGTGTCCGCCAGGGCTACAATCAGCCCCAGCATTTT. Translating it yields CASSVRQGYNQPQHF.

This clone was detected only a few times. The chain recombines TRBV12-5 with TRBJ1-1, with 10 bases matching TRBD1. Germline V gene lookup returns CDR1 LGHNT and CDR2 FRNRAP. V lost 7 bases and J lost 0; bases outside the gene matches: 11. CDR3 size: 17 residues. This chain's CDR3 is CASATSPGQGMNTEAFF. The CDR3 DNA reads as TGTGCTAGTGCCACCTCTCCGGGACAGGGGATGAACACTGAAGCTTTCTTT.

The chain is built from TRBV30 and TRBJ1-6; D gene ambiguous. This CDR3 region has 13 residues. Germline-derived CDR1 and CDR2 are GTSNPN and SVGIG (reference sequence). V lost 1 base to trimming and J lost 8 bases, with 9 bases between them. The CDR3 DNA reads as TGTGCCTGGAGTGGGAACAGCCATTCACCCCTCCACTTT. It encodes CAWSGNSHSPLHF.

This clone has just a few counts. The chain uses TRBV7-9 and TRBJ1-2; weak D call: TRBD1 (6 bases). There are 13 residues in the CDR3. The V gene lost 4 bases and the J gene lost 5 bases, with 11 bases spanning the gap. Germline V lookup: CDR1 SEHNR, CDR2 FQNEAQ (reference sequence). Here the CDR3 reads CASSSTGYYGYTF. The DNA of the CDR3 is TGTGCCAGCAGCTCTACAGGGTATTATGGCTACACCTTC.

The chain has TRBV5-1 and TRBJ2-7, with 8 bases identical to TRBD1. The CDR3 is made up of 14 amino acids. From germline, CDR1 is SGHRS and CDR2 YFSETQ. V shed 4 bases, J shed 6 bases, and the junction held 9 bases outside the gene matches. The CDR3 reads CASSRSGTGIEQYF. The CDR3 DNA follows: TGCGCCAGCAGCCGGTCCGGGACAGGCATCGAGCAGTACTTC.

This clone was seen only a few times. This rearrangement joins TRBV6-5 to TRBJ1-4; tentatively, D is TRBD1 (5 bases). Germline CDR1 MNHEY, CDR2 SVGAGI. Trimming removed 0 bases from V and 2 bases from J, with 7 bases in between. The CDR3 has 15 amino acids. For the CDR3, the DNA is TGTGCCAGCAGTTACTCGGGGGGTACTAATGAAAAACTGTTTTTT. This gives the protein CASSYSGGTNEKLFF.

This chain links TRBV10-1 with TRBJ1-2, with 10 bases fitting TRBD1. V trimming: 6 bases; J trimming: 5 bases; junction bases outside the gene matches: 3. Germline V gives CDR1 WNHNN, CDR2 SYGVQD (reference sequence). This CDR3 is built from 13 residues. This CDR3 is CASSRDRGYGYTF. CDR3 DNA sequence: TGCGCCAGCAGCAGGGACAGGGGTTATGGCTACACCTTC.

The V and J genes are TRBV4-1 and TRBJ2-3; D gene ambiguous. Per the germline V gene, CDR1 is MGHRA and CDR2 is YSYEKL. The CDR3 contains 12 residues. The V end lost 6 bases, the J end lost 6 bases, and 10 bases lay between the germline ends. CDR3 residues: CASSPIADTQYF. The CDR3 bases are TGCGCCAGCAGTCCTATCGCGGATACGCAGTATTTT.

There are a few counts of this clone. The rearrangement joins TRBV9 to TRBJ2-2, with TRBD2 matching over 10 bases. CDR3 length: 15 amino acids. The germline gives CDR1 SGDLS, CDR2 YYNGEE. J was trimmed by 7 bases and V by 6 bases; bases with no gene match: 9. The CDR3: CASTQSGGANGELFF. CDR3 coding DNA: TGTGCCAGCACCCAGAGCGGGGGGGCCAACGGGGAGCTGTTTTTT.

V is TRBV5-5 and J is TRBJ2-1; D remains ambiguous. Per the germline V gene, CDR1 is SGHKS and CDR2 is YYEKEE (reference sequence). V lost 6 bases to trimming and J lost 10 bases, with 8 bases between them. The CDR3 covers 10 residues. The CDR3 nucleotides are TGTGCCAGCACCAAACGGGAGCAGTTCTTC. The encoded protein is CASTKREQFF.

The V call is TRBV2, the J call TRBJ1-2; D is unresolved. This CDR3 comprises 12 residues. The germline gives CDR1 SNHLY, CDR2 FYNNEI. V shed 1 base and J shed 7 bases, with 7 bases lying between them. The CDR3 protein is CASSEVGVGYTF. The CDR3 region has the DNA TGTGCCAGCAGTGAAGTAGGAGTTGGCTACACCTTC. The full variable domain, its missing parts supplied by reference TRBV2 and TRBJ1-2, is EPEVTQTPSHQVTQMGQEVILRCVPISNHLYFYWYRQILGQKVEFLVSFYNNEISEKSEIFDDQFSVERPDGSNFTLKIRSTKLEDSAMYFCASSEVGVGYTFGSGTRLTVV.